This TCR beta chain was sequenced for a study of breast tumors, draining lymph nodes, adjacent tissues. TCRdb re-derived calls from the multiplex PCR reads in MiXCR, one entry per CDR3 protein. The data hold 60,000 to 65,000 distinct CDR3 sequences, with roughly 57% observed a single time. Findings and limits, study-wide: Tumor repertoires ranked between lymph nodes and nontumor tissue in diversity, with V and J gene preferences. Luminal-like breast cancer showed significantly higher tumor–nontumor repertoire similarity than basal-like. The lymph node origin of tumor T cells was framed as consistent with a hypothesis, not demonstrated. Data fit most tumor T cells coming from lymph node, expanding in tumor.

In regard to this clonotype: Its antigen is unknown. The CDR3 does not end in the conserved phenylalanine or tryptophan, so this is likely a read error.

Material: breast tumor tissue. The source is a female donor with breast cancer. Some clones in this sample may be carry-over from other donors' samples.

CDR3 region: CSASMGGAGQPQHG. CDR3 DNA sequence: TGCAGTGCCTCCATGGGAGGGGCGGGTCAGCCCCAGCATGGT. The chain is built from TRBV20-1 and TRBJ1-5, with a possible D match to TRBD1 (5 bases). The CDR3 runs 14 residues. Trimming stripped 6 bases from V and 6 bases from J, with 18 bases between. Germline V gene data show CDR1 as DFQATT and CDR2 as SNEGSKA (reference sequence).